One T cell receptor (beta chain) is described in this entry. The entry originates in a study of control samples from healthy donors and cancer patients. This CDR3 contains 13 residues. V was trimmed by 3 bases and J by 1 base, leaving 6 bases between them. The V gene's germline CDR1 is KGHDR and CDR2 SFDVKD. TCRdb keeps only in-frame clones here, not all; method: immunoSEQ multiplex PCR. This table holds 130,000 or so clones, about 88% found once. This chain links TRBV24-1 with TRBJ2-7; no reliable D call. The sample consisted of blood. The source is a middle-aged man in good health. CDR3 sequence: CATSDPTSYEQYF. CDR3 in DNA: TGTGCCACCAGTGATCCAACTTCCTACGAGCAGTACTTC.